The source of this TCR beta chain is a study of human T cells and chemical hapten exposure. On the study more broadly: Patients' scalps got diphenylcyclopropenone weekly throughout the approximately 22-week study. TCR yield per sample varied, mainly due to pooled library volumes. The study, taken as a whole, reports: High-frequency TCRs, those above 1 in 1000, stayed the same after DPC sensitization.

The CDR3 is made up of 12 amino acids. V was cut by 5 bases and J by 2 bases, with 5 bases left in between. From germline, CDR1 is SGHAT and CDR2 FQNNGV. Regarding time point: patch test 1, 2 weeks after DPC sensitization. The sample's treatment: therapeutic diphenylcyclopropenone sensitization with weekly scalp DPC. In every case, blood was obtained before the patch test was applied. One entry per CDR3 protein, called by TCRdb with MiXCR from the RACE reads. The data hold 150,000 to 200,000 distinct CDR3 sequences, with roughly 14% observed a single time. Worth noting for this clonotype: What it recognizes is unknown.

The specimen comprised whole blood, sampled in connection with sensitization to the hapten diphenylcyclopropenone (DPC). The sequence was collected from a woman in her thirties with alopecia areata. Some clones in this sample may be carry-over from other donors' samples. J is TRBJ2-3 and V is TRBV11-2, with D hard to call. The CDR3 sequence: CASSQHTDTQYF. The CDR3 nucleotides are TGTGCCAGCAGCCAGCACACAGATACGCAGTATTTT.